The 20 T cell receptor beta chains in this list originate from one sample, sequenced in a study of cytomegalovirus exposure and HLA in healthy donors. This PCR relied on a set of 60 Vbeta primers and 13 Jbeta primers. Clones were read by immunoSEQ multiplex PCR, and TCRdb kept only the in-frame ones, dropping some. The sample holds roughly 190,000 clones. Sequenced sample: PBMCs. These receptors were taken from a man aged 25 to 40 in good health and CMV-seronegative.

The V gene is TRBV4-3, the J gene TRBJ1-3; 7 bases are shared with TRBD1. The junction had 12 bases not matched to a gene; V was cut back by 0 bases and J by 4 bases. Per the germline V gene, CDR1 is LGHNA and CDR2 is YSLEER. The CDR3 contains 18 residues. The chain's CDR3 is CASSQDPPSAGGGNTIYF. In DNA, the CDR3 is TGCGCCAGCAGCCAAGACCCCCCCTCGGCAGGGGGAGGAAACACCATATATTTT.

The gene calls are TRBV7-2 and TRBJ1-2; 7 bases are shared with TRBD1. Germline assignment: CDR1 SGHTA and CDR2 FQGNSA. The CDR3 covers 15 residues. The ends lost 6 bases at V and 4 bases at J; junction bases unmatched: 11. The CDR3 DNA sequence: TGTGCCAGCAGTTATACAGGGGTTTCGTCCTATGGCTACACCTTC. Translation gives CASSYTGVSSYGYTF.

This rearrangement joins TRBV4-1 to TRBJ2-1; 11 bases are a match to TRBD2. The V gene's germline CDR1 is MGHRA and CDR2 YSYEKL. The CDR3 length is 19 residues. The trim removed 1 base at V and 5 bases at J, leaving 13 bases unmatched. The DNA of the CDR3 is TGCGCCAGCAGCCAAGCACCCTCGCCTAGCGGGAGGTACCACAATGAGCAGTTCTTC. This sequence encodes CASSQAPSPSGRYHNEQFF.

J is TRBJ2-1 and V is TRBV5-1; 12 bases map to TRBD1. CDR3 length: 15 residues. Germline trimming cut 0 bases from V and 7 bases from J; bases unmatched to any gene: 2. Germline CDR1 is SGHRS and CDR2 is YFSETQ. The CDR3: CASSLEGQGANEQFF. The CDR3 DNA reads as TGCGCCAGCAGCTTGGAGGGACAGGGGGCTAATGAGCAGTTCTTC. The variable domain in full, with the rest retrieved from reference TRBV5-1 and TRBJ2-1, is KAGVTQTPRYLIKTRGQQVTLSCSPISGHRSVSWYQQTPGQGLQFLFEYFSETQRNKGNFPGRFSGRQFSNSRSEMNVSTLELGDSALYLCASSLEGQGANEQFFGPGTRLTVL.

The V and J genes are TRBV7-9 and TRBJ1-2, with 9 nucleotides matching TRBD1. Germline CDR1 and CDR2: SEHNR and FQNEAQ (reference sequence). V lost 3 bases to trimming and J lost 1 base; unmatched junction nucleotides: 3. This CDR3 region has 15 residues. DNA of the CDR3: TGTGCCAGCAGCTTTTCGGGACAGGGTAACTATGGCTACACCTTC. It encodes CASSFSGQGNYGYTF. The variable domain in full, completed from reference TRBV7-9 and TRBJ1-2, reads DTGVSQNPRHKITKRGQNVTFRCDPISEHNRLYWYRQTLGQGPEFLTYFQNEAQLEKSRLLSDRFSAERPKGSFSTLEIQRTEQGDSAMYLCASSFSGQGNYGYTFGSGTRLTVV.

In nucleotides, the CDR3 is TGTGCCAGCAGCTTAGAGGGGGCCCTAGCGGACCCCTACAATGAGCAGTTCTTC. This sequence encodes CASSLEGALADPYNEQFF. This chain uses TRBV11-2 with TRBJ2-1, with D perhaps TRBD2 (7 bases). CDR1 and CDR2 from the germline V gene are SGHAT and FQNNGV. V was pared by 0 bases and J by 2 bases, with 17 bases between. CDR3 length equals 18 residues.

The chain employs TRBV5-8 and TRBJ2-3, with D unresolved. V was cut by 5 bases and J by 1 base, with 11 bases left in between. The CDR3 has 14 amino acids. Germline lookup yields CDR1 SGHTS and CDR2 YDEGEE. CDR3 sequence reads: CASSDFTGTDTQYF. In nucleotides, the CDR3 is TGTGCCAGCAGTGATTTTACGGGCACAGATACGCAGTATTTT.

Here the CDR3 reads CASSLEAGGYNEQFF. CDR3 nucleotide sequence: TGCGCCAGCAGCTTGGAAGCGGGGGGCTACAATGAGCAGTTCTTC. The chain couples TRBV5-1 to TRBJ2-1; 9 bases are shared with TRBD2. The CDR3 runs to 15 residues. The germline CDR1 and CDR2 sequences are SGHRS and YFSETQ. V was clipped by 0 bases and J by 3 bases; unmatched bases: 1.

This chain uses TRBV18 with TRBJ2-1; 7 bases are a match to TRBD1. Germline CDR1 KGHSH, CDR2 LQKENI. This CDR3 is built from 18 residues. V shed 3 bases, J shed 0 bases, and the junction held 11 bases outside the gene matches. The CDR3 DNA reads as TGTGCCAGCTCACCGGCGAAAGAGGGACAGTTCTCCTACAATGAGCAGTTCTTC. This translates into CASSPAKEGQFSYNEQFF.

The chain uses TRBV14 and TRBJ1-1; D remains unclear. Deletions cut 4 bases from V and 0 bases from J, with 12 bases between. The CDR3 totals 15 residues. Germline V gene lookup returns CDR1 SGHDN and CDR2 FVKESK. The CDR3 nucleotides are TGTGCCAGCAGCCGAGAGGAGGGCCTGAACACTGAAGCTTTCTTT. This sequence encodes CASSREEGLNTEAFF.

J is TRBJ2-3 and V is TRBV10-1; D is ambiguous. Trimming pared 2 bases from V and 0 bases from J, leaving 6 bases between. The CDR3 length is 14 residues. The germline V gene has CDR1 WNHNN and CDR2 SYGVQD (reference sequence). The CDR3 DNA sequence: TGCGCCAGCAGTGAGGGCGGTAGCACAGATACGCAGTATTTT. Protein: CASSEGGSTDTQYF.

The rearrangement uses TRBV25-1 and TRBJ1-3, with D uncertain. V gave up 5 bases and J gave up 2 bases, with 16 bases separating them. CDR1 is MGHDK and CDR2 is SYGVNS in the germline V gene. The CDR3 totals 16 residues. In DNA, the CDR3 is TGTGCCAGCAGTCCTCAGGTTTCAACGGCTGGAAACACCATATATTTT. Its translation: CASSPQVSTAGNTIYF.

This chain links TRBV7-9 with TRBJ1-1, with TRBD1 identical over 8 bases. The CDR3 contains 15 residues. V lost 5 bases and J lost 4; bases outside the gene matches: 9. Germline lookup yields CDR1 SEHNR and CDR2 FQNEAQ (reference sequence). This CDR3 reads CASSPRQGTGTEAFF. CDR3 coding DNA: TGTGCCAGCAGCCCAAGACAGGGGACGGGCACTGAAGCTTTCTTT.

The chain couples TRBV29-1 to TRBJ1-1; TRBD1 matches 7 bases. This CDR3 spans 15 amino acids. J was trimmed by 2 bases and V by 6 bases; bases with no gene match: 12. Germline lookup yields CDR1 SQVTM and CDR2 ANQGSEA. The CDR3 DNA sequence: TGCAGCGTCGAAACAGACGACAGGGTTAACACTGAAGCTTTCTTT. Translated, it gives CSVETDDRVNTEAFF.

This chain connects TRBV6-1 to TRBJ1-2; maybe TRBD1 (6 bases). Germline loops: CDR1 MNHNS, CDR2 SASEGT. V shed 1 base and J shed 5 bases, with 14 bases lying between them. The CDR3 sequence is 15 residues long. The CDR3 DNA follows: TGTGCCAGCAGTGAAGTGCGGGGGGCGGCTTATGGCTACACCTTC. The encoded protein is CASSEVRGAAYGYTF.

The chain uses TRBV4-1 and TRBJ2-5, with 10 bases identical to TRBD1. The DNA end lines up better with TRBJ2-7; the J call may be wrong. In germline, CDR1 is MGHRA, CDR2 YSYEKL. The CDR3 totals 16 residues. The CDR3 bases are TGCGCCAGCAGCCGAGTGCCGGGACAGGGGAGCCACGAGCAGTACTTC. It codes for CASSRVPGQGSHEQYF.

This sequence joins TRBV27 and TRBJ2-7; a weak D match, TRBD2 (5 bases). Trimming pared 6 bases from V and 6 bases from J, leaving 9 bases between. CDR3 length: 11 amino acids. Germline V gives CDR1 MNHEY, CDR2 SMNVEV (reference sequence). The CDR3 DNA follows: TGTGCCAGCAGCGGAGGCCGCGAGCAGTACTTC. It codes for CASSGGREQYF.

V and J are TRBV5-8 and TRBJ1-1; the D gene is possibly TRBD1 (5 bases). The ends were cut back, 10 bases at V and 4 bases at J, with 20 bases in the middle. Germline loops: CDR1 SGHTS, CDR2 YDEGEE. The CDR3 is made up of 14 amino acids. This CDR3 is CAHRDHPGGTEAFF. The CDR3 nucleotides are TGTGCCCACCGGGACCACCCGGGGGGCACTGAAGCTTTCTTT.

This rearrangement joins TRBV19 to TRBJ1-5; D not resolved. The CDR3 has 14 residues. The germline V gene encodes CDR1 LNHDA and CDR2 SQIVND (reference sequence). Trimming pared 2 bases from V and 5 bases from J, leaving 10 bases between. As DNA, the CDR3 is TGTGCCAGTAGTATACGGGAAGGACATCAGCCCCAGCATTTT. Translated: CASSIREGHQPQHF.

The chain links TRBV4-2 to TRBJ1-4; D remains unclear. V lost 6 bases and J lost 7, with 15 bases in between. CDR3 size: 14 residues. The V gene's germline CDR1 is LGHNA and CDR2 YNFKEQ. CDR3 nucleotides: TGTGCCAGCAGGTTGCGGCCAGCGCGTGAAAAACTGTTTTTT. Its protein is CASRLRPAREKLFF.